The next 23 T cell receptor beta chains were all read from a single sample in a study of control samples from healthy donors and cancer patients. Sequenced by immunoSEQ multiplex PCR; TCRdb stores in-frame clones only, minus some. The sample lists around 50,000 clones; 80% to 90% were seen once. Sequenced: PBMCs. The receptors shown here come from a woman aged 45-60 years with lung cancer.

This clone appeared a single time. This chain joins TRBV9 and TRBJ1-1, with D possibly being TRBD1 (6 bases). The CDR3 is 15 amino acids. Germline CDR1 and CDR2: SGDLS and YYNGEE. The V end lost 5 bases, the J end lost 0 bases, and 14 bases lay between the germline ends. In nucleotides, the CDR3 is TGTGCCAGCAGTAGGGGGAACCAAATGAACACTGAAGCTTTCTTT. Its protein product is CASSRGNQMNTEAFF.

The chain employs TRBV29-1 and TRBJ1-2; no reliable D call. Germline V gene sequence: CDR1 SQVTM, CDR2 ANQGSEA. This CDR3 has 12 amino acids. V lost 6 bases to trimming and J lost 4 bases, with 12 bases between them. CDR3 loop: CSVPGGFYGYTF. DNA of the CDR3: TGCAGCGTACCGGGAGGCTTCTATGGCTACACCTTC.

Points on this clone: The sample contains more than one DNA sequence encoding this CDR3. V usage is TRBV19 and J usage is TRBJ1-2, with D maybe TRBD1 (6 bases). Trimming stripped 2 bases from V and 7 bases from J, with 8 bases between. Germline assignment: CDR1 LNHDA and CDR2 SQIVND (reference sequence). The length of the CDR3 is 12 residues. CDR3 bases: TGTGCCAGTAGTATACAAGGGGGTGGCTACACCTTC. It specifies CASSIQGGGYTF. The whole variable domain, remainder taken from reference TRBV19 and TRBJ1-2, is DGGITQSPKYLFRKEGQNVTLSCEQNLNHDAMYWYRQDPGQGLRLIYYSQIVNDFQKGDIAEGYSVSREKKESFPLTVTSAQKNPTAFYLCASSIQGGGYTFGSGTRLTVV.

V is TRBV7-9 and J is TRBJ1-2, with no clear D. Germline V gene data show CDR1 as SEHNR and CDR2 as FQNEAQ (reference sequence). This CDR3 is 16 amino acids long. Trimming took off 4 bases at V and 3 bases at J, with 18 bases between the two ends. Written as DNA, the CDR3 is TGTGCCAGCAGCTCACTTGCCCGGAATCTCGACTATGGCTACACCTTC. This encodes CASSSLARNLDYGYTF.

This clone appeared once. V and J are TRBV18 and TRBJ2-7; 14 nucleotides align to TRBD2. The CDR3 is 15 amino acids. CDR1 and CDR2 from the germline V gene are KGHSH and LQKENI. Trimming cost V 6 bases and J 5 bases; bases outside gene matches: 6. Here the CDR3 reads CASSLTSGGAHEQYF. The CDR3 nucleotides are TGTGCCAGCTCGTTGACTAGCGGGGGGGCTCACGAGCAGTACTTC.

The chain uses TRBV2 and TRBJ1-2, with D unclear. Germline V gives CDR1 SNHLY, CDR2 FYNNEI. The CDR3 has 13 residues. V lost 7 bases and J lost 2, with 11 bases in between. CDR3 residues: CASNSGLNYGYTF. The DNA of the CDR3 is TGTGCCAGCAATTCGGGGTTAAACTATGGCTACACCTTC.

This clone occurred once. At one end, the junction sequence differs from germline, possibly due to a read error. CDR3 bases: TGTGCCAGCGGTTTGAGCTACGAGCAGTACTTC. It encodes CASGLSYEQYF. The chain carries TRBV28 and TRBJ2-7; no definite D call. Germline CDR1 MDHEN, CDR2 SYDVKM. The CDR3 has 11 residues.

CDR3 sequence reads: CATVSRGYNEQFF. The CDR3 coding sequence is TGTGCCACCGTGTCCAGGGGCTACAATGAGCAGTTCTTC. The chain links TRBV24-1 to TRBJ2-1, with D possibly TRBD1 on 6 matching bases. Germline loops: CDR1 KGHDR, CDR2 SFDVKD. CDR3 length equals 13 residues. Trimming cost V 9 bases and J 3 bases, with 11 bases left between them.

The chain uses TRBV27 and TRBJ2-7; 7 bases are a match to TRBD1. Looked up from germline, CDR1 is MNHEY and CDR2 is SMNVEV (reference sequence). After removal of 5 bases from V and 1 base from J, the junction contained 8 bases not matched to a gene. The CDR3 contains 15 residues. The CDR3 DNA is TGTGCCAGCAGTCCCAGACAGGGTTGGTCCTACGAGCAGTACTTC. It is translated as CASSPRQGWSYEQYF.

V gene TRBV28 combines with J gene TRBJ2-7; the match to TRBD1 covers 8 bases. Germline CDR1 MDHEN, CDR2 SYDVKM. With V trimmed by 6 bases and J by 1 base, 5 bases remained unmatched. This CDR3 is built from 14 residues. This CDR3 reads CASRSGGLSYEQYF. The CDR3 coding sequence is TGTGCCAGCAGGTCAGGGGGCCTGTCCTACGAGCAGTACTTC.

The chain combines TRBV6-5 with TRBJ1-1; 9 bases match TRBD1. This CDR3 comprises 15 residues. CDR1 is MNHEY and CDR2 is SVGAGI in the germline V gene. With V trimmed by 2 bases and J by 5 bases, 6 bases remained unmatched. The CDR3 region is CASSYQQGAGTEAFF. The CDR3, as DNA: TGTGCCAGCAGTTACCAACAGGGGGCAGGGACTGAAGCTTTCTTT.

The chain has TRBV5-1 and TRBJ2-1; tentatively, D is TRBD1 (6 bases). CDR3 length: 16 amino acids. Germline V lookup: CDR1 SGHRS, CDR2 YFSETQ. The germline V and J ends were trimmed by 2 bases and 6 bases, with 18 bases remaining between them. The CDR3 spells CASSFNRVPVGNEQFF. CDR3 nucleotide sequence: TGCGCCAGCAGCTTCAACAGGGTCCCGGTGGGCAATGAGCAGTTCTTC.

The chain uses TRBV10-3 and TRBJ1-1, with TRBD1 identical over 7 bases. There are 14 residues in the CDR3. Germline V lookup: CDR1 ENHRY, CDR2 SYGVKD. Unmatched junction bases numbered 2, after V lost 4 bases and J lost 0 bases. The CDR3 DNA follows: TGTGCCATCAGTGCGACAGGGTTGAACACTGAAGCTTTCTTT. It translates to CAISATGLNTEAFF.

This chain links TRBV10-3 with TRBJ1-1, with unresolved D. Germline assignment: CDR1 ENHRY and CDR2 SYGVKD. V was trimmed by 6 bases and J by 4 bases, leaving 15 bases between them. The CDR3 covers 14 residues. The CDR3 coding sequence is TGTGCCATCAGGGCCGACCCCCGAGGCACTGAAGCTTTCTTT. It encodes CAIRADPRGTEAFF.

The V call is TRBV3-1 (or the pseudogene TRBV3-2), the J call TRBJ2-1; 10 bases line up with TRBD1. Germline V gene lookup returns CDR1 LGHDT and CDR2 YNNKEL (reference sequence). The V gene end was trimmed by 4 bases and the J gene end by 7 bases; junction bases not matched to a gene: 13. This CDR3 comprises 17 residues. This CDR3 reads CASSLTTGTGEGNEQFF. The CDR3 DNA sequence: TGTGCCAGCAGCCTAACAACCGGGACAGGGGAGGGTAATGAGCAGTTCTTC.

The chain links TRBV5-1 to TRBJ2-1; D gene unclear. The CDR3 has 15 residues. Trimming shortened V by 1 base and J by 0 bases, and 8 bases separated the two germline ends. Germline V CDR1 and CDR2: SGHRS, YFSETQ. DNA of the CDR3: TGCGCCAGCAGCTTGAGCGACCTCTCCTACAATGAGCAGTTCTTC. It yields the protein CASSLSDLSYNEQFF.

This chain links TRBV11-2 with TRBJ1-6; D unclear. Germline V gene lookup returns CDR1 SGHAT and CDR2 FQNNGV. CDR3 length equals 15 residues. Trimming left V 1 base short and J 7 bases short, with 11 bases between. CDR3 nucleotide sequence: TGTGCCAGCAGCTTAGGTCCGGGGATCAATTCACCCCTCCACTTT. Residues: CASSLGPGINSPLHF.

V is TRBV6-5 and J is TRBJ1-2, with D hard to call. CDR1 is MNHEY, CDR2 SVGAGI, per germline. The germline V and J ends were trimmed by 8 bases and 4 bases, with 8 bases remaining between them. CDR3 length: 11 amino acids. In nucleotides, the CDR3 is TGTGCCAGCGGCGAGGGCTATGGCTACACCTTC. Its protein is CASGEGYGYTF.

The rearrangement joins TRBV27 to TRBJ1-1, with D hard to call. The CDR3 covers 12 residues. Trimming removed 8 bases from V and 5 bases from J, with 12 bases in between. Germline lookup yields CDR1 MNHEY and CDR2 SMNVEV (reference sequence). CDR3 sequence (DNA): TGTGCCAGCGGGCGAACGGGGACTGAAGCTTTCTTT. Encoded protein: CASGRTGTEAFF.

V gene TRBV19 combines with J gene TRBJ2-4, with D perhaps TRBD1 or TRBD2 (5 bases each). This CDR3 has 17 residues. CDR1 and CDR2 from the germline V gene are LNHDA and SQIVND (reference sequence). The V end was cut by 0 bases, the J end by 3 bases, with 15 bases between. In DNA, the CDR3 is TGTGCCAGTAGTATAGATAGTCGAGGGGTAATCAAAAACATTCAGTACTTC. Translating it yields CASSIDSRGVIKNIQYF.

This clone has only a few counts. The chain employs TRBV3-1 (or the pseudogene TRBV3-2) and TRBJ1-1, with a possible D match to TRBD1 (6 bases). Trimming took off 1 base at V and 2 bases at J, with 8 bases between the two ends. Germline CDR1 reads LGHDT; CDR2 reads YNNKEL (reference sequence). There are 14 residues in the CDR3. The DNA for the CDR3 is TGTGCCAGCAGCCAAGCCGGGACAAACACTGAAGCTTTCTTT. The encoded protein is CASSQAGTNTEAFF.

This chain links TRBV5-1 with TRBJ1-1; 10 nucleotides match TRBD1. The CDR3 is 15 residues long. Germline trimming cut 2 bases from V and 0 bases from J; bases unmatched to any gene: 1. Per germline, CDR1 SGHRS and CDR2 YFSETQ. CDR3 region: CASSLGTGVNTEAFF. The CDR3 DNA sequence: TGCGCCAGCAGCTTAGGGACAGGGGTGAACACTGAAGCTTTCTTT. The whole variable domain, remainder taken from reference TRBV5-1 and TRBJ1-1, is KAGVTQTPRYLIKTRGQQVTLSCSPISGHRSVSWYQQTPGQGLQFLFEYFSETQRNKGNFPGRFSGRQFSNSRSEMNVSTLELGDSALYLCASSLGTGVNTEAFFGQGTRLTVV.

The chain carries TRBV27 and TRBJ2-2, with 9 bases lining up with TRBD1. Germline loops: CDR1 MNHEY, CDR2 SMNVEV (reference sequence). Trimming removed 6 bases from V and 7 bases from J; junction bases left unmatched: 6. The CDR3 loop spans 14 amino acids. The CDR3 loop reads CASRGTGGRGELFF. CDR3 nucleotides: TGTGCCAGCAGGGGTACAGGGGGCCGCGGGGAGCTGTTTTTT.